This is a list of T cell receptor beta chains from one sample in a study of blood T cells in healthy people across ages. A single record per CDR3 protein comes from TCRdb applying MiXCR to the 5' RACE reads. The table shows roughly 900,000 distinct CDR3 sequences, with around 48% occurring only once. The sequenced sample was blood. The receptor set was obtained from a man aged 30 to 39 in good health. CDR3s include the opening cysteine and the closing phenylalanine or tryptophan. Each record gives: V gene, J gene, clone size, D gene, CDR3 protein, CDR3 DNA. D genes are given only for firm matches. A clone size is listed for some rows: how often the clone was seen (once, few, many), or a class if it is expanded.

TRBV27	TRBJ2-4	NA	NA	CASSSDRAGENIQYF	TGTGCCAGCAGTTCGGACCGGGCCGGCGAAAACATTCAGTACTTC
TRBV29-1	TRBJ1-4	NA	TRBD1	CSAQGARDEKLFF	TGCAGCGCACAGGGGGCGCGGGATGAAAAACTGTTTTTT
TRBV6-6	TRBJ2-1	few	TRBD2	CASSPLLAGGLYNEQFF	TGTGCCAGCAGTCCCCTCTTAGCGGGGGGTCTCTACAATGAGCAGTTCTTC
TRBV7-2	TRBJ1-4	NA	TRBD1	CASSLAWGQGGKLFF	TGTGCCAGCAGCTTAGCATGGGGACAGGGTGGGAAACTGTTTTTT
TRBV27	TRBJ2-1	NA	TRBD1	CARRSDRGREFF	TGTGCCCGCAGATCCGACAGGGGAAGGGAGTTCTTC
TRBV7-2	TRBJ2-7	NA	NA	CASSWGTGPSYEQYF	TGTGCCAGCAGCTGGGGTACAGGTCCCTCCTACGAGCAGTACTTC
TRBV9	TRBJ2-5	NA	TRBD2	CASSVGLAGVIQETQYF	TGTGCCAGCAGCGTAGGACTAGCGGGGGTCATCCAAGAGACCCAGTACTTC
TRBV6-1	TRBJ2-5	few	NA	CASSRDRTIQETQYF	TGTGCCAGCAGTAGAGACAGGACCATCCAAGAGACCCAGTACTTC
TRBV4-2	TRBJ2-1	NA	NA	CASSRTGDGPKNEQFF	TGTGCCAGCAGCCGGACCGGGGACGGTCCCAAAAATGAGCAGTTCTTC
TRBV10-3	TRBJ2-7	few	NA	CAISGQPSYEQYF	TGTGCCATCAGCGGACAGCCTTCCTACGAGCAGTACTTC
TRBV7-8	TRBJ1-6	many	NA	CASSLTDGALHF	TGTGCCAGCAGCTTAACAGATGGGGCCCTCCACTTT
TRBV4-1	TRBJ2-7	few	TRBD2	CASSSGGYTYEQYF	TGCGCCAGCAGCAGCGGGGGCTACACCTACGAGCAGTACTTC
TRBV4-2	TRBJ2-3	NA	TRBD2	CASSQEAGGRITDTQYF	TGTGCCAGCAGCCAAGAAGCGGGGGGCAGGATCACAGATACGCAGTATTTT
TRBV7-2	TRBJ1-2	few	TRBD1	CASSLGSSGTGYGYTF	TGTGCCAGCAGCTTAGGATCTAGCGGGACAGGTTATGGCTACACCTTC
TRBV4-1	TRBJ2-5	NA	TRBD2	CASSQTSGGTQETQYF	TGCGCCAGCAGCCAGACTAGCGGGGGGACACAAGAGACCCAGTACTTC
TRBV6-2/TRBV6-3	TRBJ2-3	NA	TRBD2	CASSYVSGGIPTDTQYF	TGTGCCAGCAGTTACGTGAGCGGGGGTATCCCCACAGATACGCAGTATTTT
TRBV4-1	TRBJ2-3	NA	NA	CASSQGLGGADTQYF	TGCGCCAGCAGCCAAGGCCTAGGGGGGGCAGATACGCAGTATTTT
TRBV4-2	TRBJ1-1	NA	NA	CASSQEPGYEAFF	TGTGCCAGCAGCCAAGAACCGGGTTATGAAGCTTTCTTT
TRBV29-1	TRBJ2-2	few	NA	CSVDGNSGELFF	TGCAGCGTTGACGGGAATTCCGGGGAGCTGTTTTTT
TRBV2	TRBJ1-2	NA	NA	CASKSSPYGYTF	TGTGCCAGCAAGTCCAGCCCTTATGGCTACACCTTC
TRBV11-2	TRBJ2-1	NA	TRBD2	CASRRGTSGGASAYNEQFF	TGTGCCAGCCGACGGGGAACTAGCGGGGGGGCGTCGGCCTACAATGAGCAGTTCTTC
TRBV29-1	TRBJ2-7	NA	NA	CSVEVRGQYEQYF	TGCAGCGTTGAAGTTAGAGGGCAGTACGAGCAGTACTTC
TRBV6-2/TRBV6-3	TRBJ2-7	NA	TRBD1	CASSYGVGGSTYEQYF	TGTGCCAGCAGTTACGGAGTAGGGGGCTCGACCTACGAGCAGTACTTC
TRBV6-5	TRBJ1-2	NA	TRBD1	CASGQQGEMGYTF	TGTGCCAGCGGCCAACAGGGGGAAATGGGCTACACCTTC
TRBV15	TRBJ2-3	many	NA	CATTKWGESTDTQYF	TGTGCCACCACTAAGTGGGGGGAGAGCACAGATACGCAGTATTTT
TRBV20-1	TRBJ1-6	NA	NA	CSARDPGQGKNSPLHF	TGCAGTGCTAGAGACCCGGGGCAAGGGAAAAATTCACCCCTCCACTTT
TRBV7-6	TRBJ2-3	NA	NA	CASSLFLESTDTQYF	TGTGCCAGCAGCTTATTTCTAGAAAGCACAGATACGCAGTATTTT
TRBV4-3	TRBJ2-5	NA	NA	CASSQDRSGRDEQYF	TGCGCCAGCAGCCAAGATCGGTCGGGACGGGATGAGCAGTACTTC
TRBV20-1	TRBJ2-3	NA	NA	CSAWNTGTKADTQYF	TGCAGTGCCTGGAATACAGGCACCAAAGCAGATACGCAGTATTTT
TRBV13	TRBJ2-3	NA	NA	CASNTGAVKDTQYF	TGTGCCAGCAATACCGGGGCTGTGAAAGATACGCAGTATTTT
TRBV12-5	TRBJ2-3	NA	TRBD1	CASAYRGDGDTQYF	TGTGCTAGTGCTTACAGGGGGGACGGAGATACGCAGTATTTT
TRBV15	TRBJ1-1	NA	NA	CTTTTPGENTEAFF	TGTACCACGACCACACCCGGGGAGAACACTGAAGCTTTCTTT
TRBV9	TRBJ1-6	NA	NA	CASSATAMGKASPLHF	TGTGCCAGCAGCGCAACTGCTATGGGGAAGGCTTCACCCCTCCACTTT
TRBV6-1	TRBJ1-1	NA	NA	CASSVGGTAAFF	TGTGCCAGCAGTGTTGGGGGGACTGCCGCTTTCTTT
TRBV28	TRBJ2-3	few	TRBD2	CASSLFGGAFTDTQYF	TGTGCCAGCAGTTTATTCGGGGGGGCTTTCACAGATACGCAGTATTTT
TRBV5-4	TRBJ2-1	NA	NA	CASSSVYNEQFF	TGTGCCAGCAGCTCCGTCTACAATGAGCAGTTCTTC
TRBV4-3	TRBJ2-1	once	TRBD1	CASNQDGQGVYNEQFF	TGCGCCAGCAACCAAGATGGACAGGGGGTATACAATGAGCAGTTCTTC
TRBV13	TRBJ2-7	NA	NA	CASSLARDLLNEQYF	TGTGCCAGCAGCTTAGCCAGGGACCTCTTGAACGAGCAGTACTTC
TRBV9	TRBJ1-2	few	NA	CASSADRGLGNYGYTF	TGTGCCAGCAGCGCCGACCGCGGGCTAGGTAACTATGGCTACACCTTC
TRBV29-1	TRBJ2-3	NA	NA	CSVDGWDGDSTDTQYF	TGCAGCGTTGATGGTTGGGACGGGGATAGCACAGATACGCAGTATTTT
TRBV6-5	TRBJ1-2	NA	NA	CASSYRQAPYYGYTF	TGTGCCAGCAGTTACCGACAGGCACCGTACTATGGCTACACCTTC
TRBV6-6	TRBJ2-5	NA	NA	CASSPTENNEQYF	TGTGCCAGCAGTCCCACCGAGAACAATGAGCAGTACTTC